This T cell receptor beta chain was sequenced for a study of a mutant IDH1 vaccine in newly diagnosed glioma. Study at large: The treated group averaged about 39 years old and was roughly 62% male, around 38% female.

The data were produced by immunoSEQ multiplex PCR, yet TCRdb's version contains in-frame clones alone and is incomplete. The table has 30,000 to 40,000 clones, about four fifths seen once; the top ten hold approximately 7.1%. Time point here: week 35, safety follow-up. Every vaccination contained 300 ug of the mutant IDH1 20-mer peptide and was paired with topical imiquimod. The J segment lost 4 bases and the V segment lost 5 bases, leaving 6 bases of the junction unmatched. Germline CDR1 MDHEN, CDR2 SYDVKM. This CDR3 contains 15 residues. This clone was observed a single time. What it binds is not known.

The V gene is TRBV28, the J gene TRBJ1-5; TRBD1 matches 9 bases. The clonotype originates from a woman younger than 35 with glioma. Sequenced material: PBMCs, taken from a glioma patient whose treatment included an IDH1 peptide vaccine. CDR3 region: CASSLTGGGNQPQHF. The CDR3 DNA reads TGTGCCAGCAGTCTCACAGGGGGCGGGAATCAGCCCCAGCATTTT.